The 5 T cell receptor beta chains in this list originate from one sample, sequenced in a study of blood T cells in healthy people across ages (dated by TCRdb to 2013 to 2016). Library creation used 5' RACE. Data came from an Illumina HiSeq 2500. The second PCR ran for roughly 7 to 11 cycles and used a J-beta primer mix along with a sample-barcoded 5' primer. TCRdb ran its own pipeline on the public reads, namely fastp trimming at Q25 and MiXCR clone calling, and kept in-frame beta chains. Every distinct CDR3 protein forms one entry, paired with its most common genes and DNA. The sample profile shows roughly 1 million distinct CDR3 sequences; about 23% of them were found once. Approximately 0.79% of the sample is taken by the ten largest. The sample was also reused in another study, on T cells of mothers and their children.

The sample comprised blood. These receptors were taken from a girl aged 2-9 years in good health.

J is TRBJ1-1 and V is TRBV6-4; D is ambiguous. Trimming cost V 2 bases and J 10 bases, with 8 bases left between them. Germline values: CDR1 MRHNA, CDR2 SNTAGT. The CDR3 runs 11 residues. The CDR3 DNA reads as TGTGCCAGCAGTGACAGCCTAGCAGCTTTCTTT. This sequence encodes CASSDSLAAFF.

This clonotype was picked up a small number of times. The CDR3 sequence is CSAASSENTYEQYF. The DNA for the CDR3 is TGCAGTGCCGCTTCTAGCGAGAACACCTACGAGCAGTACTTC. The chain links TRBV20-1 to TRBJ2-7, with a possible D match to TRBD2 (6 bases). This CDR3 comprises 14 residues. V lost 6 bases and J lost 2, with 17 bases in between. Per germline, CDR1 DFQATT and CDR2 SNEGSKA (reference sequence).

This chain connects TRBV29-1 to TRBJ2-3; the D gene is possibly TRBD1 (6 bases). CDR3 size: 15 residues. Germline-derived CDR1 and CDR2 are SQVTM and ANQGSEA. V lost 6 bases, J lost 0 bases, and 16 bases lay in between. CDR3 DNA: TGCAGCGTCAGTCTCACAGGGTCTAGCACAGATACGCAGTATTTT. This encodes CSVSLTGSSTDTQYF.

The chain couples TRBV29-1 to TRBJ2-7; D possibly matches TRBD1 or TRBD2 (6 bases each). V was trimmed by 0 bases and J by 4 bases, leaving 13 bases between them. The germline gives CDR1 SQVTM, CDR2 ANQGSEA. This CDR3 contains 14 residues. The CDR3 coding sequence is TGCAGCGTTGAAGAGCGGGACACCCCATACGAGCAGTACTTC. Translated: CSVEERDTPYEQYF.

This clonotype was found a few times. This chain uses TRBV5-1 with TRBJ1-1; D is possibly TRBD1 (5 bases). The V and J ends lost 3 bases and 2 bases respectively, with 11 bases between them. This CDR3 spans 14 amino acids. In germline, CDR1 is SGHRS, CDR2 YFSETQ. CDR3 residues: CASSSSTANTEAFF. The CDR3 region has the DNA TGCGCCAGCAGCTCATCGACAGCTAACACTGAAGCTTTCTTT.